The rows below give T cell receptor beta chains drawn from one sample of a study of OX40 agonist ivuxolimab in advanced cancers. Sequenced by immunoSEQ multiplex PCR; TCRdb stores in-frame clones only, minus some. This table holds about 38,000 clones, 75% to 90% found once. Sequencing was performed on CD4+ or CD8+ T cells sorted from blood, taken in a trial of the OX40 agonist ivuxolimab. These receptors were taken from an adult with an advanced solid tumor such as melanoma, head and neck, liver or kidney cancer. Each CDR3 is given with its conserved first and last residue. Some rows have no size entry. The others give once, few or many, or a class for an expanded clone.

V: TRBV7-8
size: NA
CDR3: CASSSDRAYTGELFF

V: TRBV5-1
size: NA
CDR3: CASSSGQGTGEQYF

V: TRBV2
size: NA
CDR3: CASRGDGSTEAFF

V: TRBV6-6
size: NA
CDR3: CASSSAQISVSPLHF

V: TRBV6-1
size: NA
CDR3: CASSEQGAEQPQHF

V: TRBV28
size: NA
CDR3: CASTTGSSSGANVLTF

V: TRBV7-9
size: NA
CDR3: CASSLVPENTEAFF

V: TRBV7-6
size: NA
CDR3: CASSLGVGAGETQYF

V: TRBV18
size: once
CDR3: CASSPRGGTPQETQYF

V: TRBV5-1
size: NA
CDR3: CASSLETEGIYGYTF

V: TRBV7-2
size: NA
CDR3: CASSLVGAGTNSGNTIYF

V: TRBV6-1
size: few
CDR3: CASSDLYNEGYTF

V: TRBV5-1
size: NA
CDR3: CASSDGDSYNEQFF

V: TRBV4-2
size: NA
CDR3: CASSQMGAPIRDNEQFF

V: TRBV14
size: once
CDR3: CASSQMTSGRADTQYF

V: TRBV7-9
size: NA
CDR3: CASSQTGLNTEAFF

V: TRBV6-6
size: NA
CDR3: CASRTTSGGTYEQYF

V: TRBV19
size: NA
CDR3: CASSAPGGQYTGELFF

V: TRBV5-5
size: NA
CDR3: CASSDLGQAGNYEQYF

V: TRBV29-1
size: NA
CDR3: CSVKPTGSGEQYF

V: TRBV6-1
size: few
CDR3: CASSERTGGQYF

V: TRBV9
size: NA
CDR3: CASSTDAGAGEKLFF

V: TRBV6-1
size: NA
CDR3: CASRASGGSTDTQYF

V: TRBV20-1
size: NA
CDR3: CSANRDHEQYF

V: TRBV12-2
size: NA
CDR3: CASRLGLGGTASPLHF

V: TRBV9
size: NA
CDR3: CASSVEQGAYEQYF

V: TRBV30
size: NA
CDR3: CAWETGGVYNEQFF

V: TRBV2
size: NA
CDR3: CASSGAVRGALTDGELFF

V: TRBV5-1
size: NA
CDR3: CASSPGPNYEQYF

V: TRBV7-3
size: NA
CDR3: CASSSLSGGALETQYF

V: TRBV28
size: once
CDR3: CASSSPTGQSSYNSPLHF

V: TRBV2
size: NA
CDR3: CASSQRQGVTDTQYF

V: TRBV15
size: once
CDR3: CATSSLPGTSGRMTDTQYF

V: TRBV4-1
size: once
CDR3: CASSQGLGYNEQFF

V: TRBV5-6
size: NA
CDR3: CASSFVRDRNYEQYF

V: TRBV6-4
size: NA
CDR3: CASSARDGSPVAFF

V: TRBV12-5
size: NA
CDR3: CASGPDRDSYEQYF

V: TRBV6-1
size: NA
CDR3: CASSGFRQAASYGYTF

V: TRBV2
size: NA
CDR3: CASDVQGALGETQYF

V: TRBV28
size: NA
CDR3: CASSLGSQVARDEQYF

V: TRBV11-3
size: NA
CDR3: CASSLAVQETQYF

V: TRBV30
size: NA
CDR3: CAWTSWQGNTGELFF

V: TRBV25-1
size: few
CDR3: CASSLTGDQPQHF

V: TRBV18
size: NA
CDR3: CASSPLDREGEQYF

V: TRBV5-8
size: NA
CDR3: CASTPDRTYEQYF